The clone carrying this TCR beta chain showed up many times. Germline and junction disagree at one end, which may indicate a read error. This record comes from a study of Graves' ophthalmopathy and Graves' hyperthyroidism. About the study: Blood was drawn at initial diagnosis, before any treatment.

The CDR3 length is 11 residues. Amplification from RNA transcripts yielded the TCR beta CDR3 regions. After a first-round RT-PCR with HTBI primers, a second-round multiplex PCR was run. From the multiplex PCR reads, TCRdb called clonotypes with MiXCR, one entry per CDR3 protein. The sample comprises hundreds of thousands of distinct CDR3 sequences, about 24% of which are singletons, and about 6.6% rests with the top ten. Out of around 9.4 ml of fresh peripheral blood, PBMCs were obtained. The chain uses TRBV12-3 or TRBV12-4 and TRBJ1-5, with TRBD1 identical over 8 bases. The sequence was obtained from a woman aged 18-30 years with stable Graves' hyperthyroidism. Some clones in this sample may be carry-over from other donors' samples. Sequencing was performed on peripheral blood. In nucleotides, the CDR3 is TGTGCCAGCAGTTTAGGGCAGGGGGCGTATTTT. Translating gives CASSLGQGAYF.